Listed here is a single TCR beta chain. The CDR3 totals 15 residues. V was clipped by 3 bases and J by 2 bases, with 12 bases between them. Looked up from germline, CDR1 is SGDLS and CDR2 is YYNGEE. This entry is derived from a study of blood T cell repertoires in COVID-19. Study-wide background: T cells, B-cell-depleted T cells, or PBMCs provided the cDNA or gDNA that served as material.

The repertoire was sequenced with immunoSEQ multiplex PCR; TCRdb's copy has only in-frame clones and lacks some. The sample lists roughly 500,000 clones; approximately 88% were seen once. The receptor comes from a woman aged 40 to 50 who had recovered from COVID-19. The chain joins TRBV9 to TRBJ2-1; a weak D match, TRBD2 (6 bases). Sequenced sample: PBMCs or T cells enriched from blood (not recorded which). The CDR3 DNA follows: TGTGCCAGCAGCGACCTCGGCGGGACCTACAATGAGCAGTTCTTC. This translates into CASSDLGGTYNEQFF.